What follows are 5 T cell receptor beta chains derived from one specimen sequenced in a study of blood T cell repertoires in COVID-19. Profiled with immunoSEQ multiplex PCR; TCRdb holds only in-frame clones, not every one. Here the sample spans 250,000 or so clones, 84% being singletons. Material: peripheral blood. The receptor set was obtained from a woman aged 40-49 years who had recovered from COVID-19.

The rearrangement uses TRBV12-3 or TRBV12-4 and TRBJ1-2, with TRBD1 matching over 8 bases. Trimming at V came to 10 bases and at J to 3 bases, leaving 7 bases not matched to a gene. CDR3 size: 13 residues. The CDR3 DNA reads as TGTGCCACAAGGTTGGGACAGGACTATGGCTACACCTTC. This codes for CATRLGQDYGYTF.

The CDR3 spells CASSLAGVRGGIQENTEAFF. In nucleotides, the CDR3 is TGCGCCAGCAGCTTGGCCGGCGTTCGAGGGGGCATACAGGAGAACACTGAAGCTTTCTTT. The rearrangement joins TRBV5-1 to TRBJ1-1; TRBD1 agrees at 7 bases. CDR3 size: 20 residues. Unmatched junction bases numbered 18, after V lost 0 bases and J lost 1 base. Germline loops: CDR1 SGHRS, CDR2 YFSETQ.

This clone was detected only a few times. The DNA of the CDR3 is TGTGCCTGGAGTCAACCCTCCGGGACAGGGTTTCACGGGGAGCTGTTTTTT. Residues: CAWSQPSGTGFHGELFF. The V call is TRBV30, the J call TRBJ2-2, with 9 bases lining up with TRBD1. CDR1 GTSNPN and CDR2 SVGIG come from the germline V gene (reference sequence). J was trimmed by 7 bases and V by 2 bases; bases with no gene match: 14. The length of the CDR3 is 17 residues.

This clone was seen more than once but under ten times. The V call is TRBV10-3, the J call TRBJ1-2, with 7 bases identical to TRBD1. The CDR3 runs to 15 residues. Trimming removed 3 bases from V and 7 bases from J; junction bases left unmatched: 11. CDR1 is ENHRY, CDR2 SYGVKD, per germline. Here the CDR3 reads CAISDPRGWPRGYTF. The CDR3 nucleotides read TGTGCCATCAGTGATCCCAGGGGGTGGCCCCGTGGCTACACCTTC.

The chain uses TRBV6-1 and TRBJ1-2; perhaps TRBD1 as D (6 bases). CDR3 length equals 16 residues. Between the trimmed V and J ends, which lost 1 base and 4 bases, there was a span of 16 bases. From germline, CDR1 is MNHNS and CDR2 SASEGT. DNA of the CDR3: TGTGCCAGCAGTGAAGGCTCCGGGACATCAAGCTATGGCTACACCTTC. Encoded protein: CASSEGSGTSSYGYTF.